The T cell receptor (beta chain) under discussion was sequenced for a study of response to subunit inactivated influenza vaccine. Trimming took 4 bases from V and 1 from J; bases not matched to a gene: 2. This CDR3 spans 16 amino acids. Germline values: CDR1 ENHRY, CDR2 SYGVKD. TCRdb reanalysed the RT-PCR reads using MiXCR and keeps one entry per CDR3 protein. Here the sample spans more than 500,000 distinct CDR3 sequences, roughly 12% being singletons. This same sample was also taken into another study, of T cells expressing NK-cell markers. That source notes: The authors made TCR beta cDNA libraries by 5'RACE template switching. This switching added a universal primer site and UMIs.

This receptor was taken from a man aged 45 to 65 who received an inactivated influenza vaccine. The sequencing used PBMCs from blood, collected on the day of vaccination. This rearrangement joins TRBV10-3 to TRBJ2-1; 12 nucleotides agree with TRBD2. CDR3 nucleotides: TGTGCCATCAGTGGGACTAGCGGGATGTCCTACAATGAGCAGTTCTTC. It codes for CAISGTSGMSYNEQFF.